This TCR beta chain appears in the sequencing data of a study of blood T cell repertoires in COVID-19. Across the whole study: In each case, the material was cDNA or gDNA derived from T cells, B-cell-depleted T cells, or PBMCs.

Data came from immunoSEQ multiplex PCR; TCRdb stores just in-frame clones and leaves some out. Among a few hundred thousand clones listed, more than 70% were seen once. CDR1 and CDR2 from the germline V gene are SEHNR and FQNEAQ (reference sequence). The length of the CDR3 is 14 residues. V dropped 1 base and J dropped 14 bases, with 15 bases sitting between them. The sequencing sample was made of peripheral blood. The clonotype comes from a man older than 75 with acute or convalescent COVID-19. J is TRBJ1-6 and V is TRBV7-9; no clear D. The CDR3 here is CASSLESYGSTLHF. The CDR3 DNA reads TGTGCCAGCAGCTTAGAGAGCTACGGTTCGACCCTCCACTTT.